This TCR beta chain was captured by sequencing in a study of blood T cell repertoires in COVID-19. At the level of the study: Collection of acute and convalescent COVID-19 samples took place in the United States, Italy and Spain. Sources were T cells, B-cell-depleted T cells, or PBMCs; the material itself was cDNA or gDNA.

The J segment lost 7 bases and the V segment lost 5 bases, leaving 10 bases of the junction unmatched. Germline V gene lookup returns CDR1 SGHDN and CDR2 FVKESK. The length of the CDR3 is 15 residues. This clone was counted a single time. In the original processing: Amplification with reference gene primers provided the estimates of nucleated cell counts. TCRdb keeps only in-frame clones here, not all; method: immunoSEQ multiplex PCR. Clone size and V and J calls were adopted from that table, with D and trimming inferred from the DNA. The sample carries some 220,000 clones, roughly 86% recorded once. The sequence was obtained from a man aged 50-60 years with acute or convalescent COVID-19. Sequences were obtained from peripheral blood. V usage is TRBV14 and J usage is TRBJ2-2, with 7 bases identical to TRBD1. In nucleotides, the CDR3 is TGTGCCAGCAGCTCCAGGGGGTCTCAAGTCGGGGAGCTGTTTTTT. The encoded protein is CASSSRGSQVGELFF.